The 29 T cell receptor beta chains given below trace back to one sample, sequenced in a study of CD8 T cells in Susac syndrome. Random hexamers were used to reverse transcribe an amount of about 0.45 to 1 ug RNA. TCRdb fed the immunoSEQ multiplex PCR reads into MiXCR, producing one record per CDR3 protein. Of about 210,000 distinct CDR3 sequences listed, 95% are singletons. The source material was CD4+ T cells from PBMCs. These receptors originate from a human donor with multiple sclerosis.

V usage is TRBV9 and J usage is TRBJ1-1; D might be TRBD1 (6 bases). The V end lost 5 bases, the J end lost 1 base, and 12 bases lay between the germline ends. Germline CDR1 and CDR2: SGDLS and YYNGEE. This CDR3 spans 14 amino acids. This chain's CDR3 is CASRGEGQNTEAFF. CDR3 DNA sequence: TGTGCCAGCAGGGGCGAGGGACAGAACACTGAAGCTTTCTTT.

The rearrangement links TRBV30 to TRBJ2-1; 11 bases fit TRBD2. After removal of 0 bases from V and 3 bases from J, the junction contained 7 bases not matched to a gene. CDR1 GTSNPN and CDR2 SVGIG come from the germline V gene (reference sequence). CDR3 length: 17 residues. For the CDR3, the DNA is TGTGCCTGGAGTGTTAGCGGGAGGGCCATAAGCTACAATGAGCAGTTCTTC. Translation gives CAWSVSGRAISYNEQFF.

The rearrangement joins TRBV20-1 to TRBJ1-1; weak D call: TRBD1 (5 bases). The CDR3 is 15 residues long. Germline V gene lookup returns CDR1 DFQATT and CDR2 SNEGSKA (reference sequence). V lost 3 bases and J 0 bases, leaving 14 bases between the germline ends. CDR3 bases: TGCAGTGCTAGCAGGGTTGGAGTTATGAACACTGAAGCTTTCTTT. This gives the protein CSASRVGVMNTEAFF.

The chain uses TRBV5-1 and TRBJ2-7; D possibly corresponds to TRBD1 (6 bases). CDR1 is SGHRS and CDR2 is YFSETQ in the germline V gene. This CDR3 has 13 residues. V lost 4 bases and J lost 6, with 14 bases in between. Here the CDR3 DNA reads TGCGCCAGCAGCACATCAGGGGCGCGCGAGCAGTACTTC. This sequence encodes CASSTSGAREQYF.

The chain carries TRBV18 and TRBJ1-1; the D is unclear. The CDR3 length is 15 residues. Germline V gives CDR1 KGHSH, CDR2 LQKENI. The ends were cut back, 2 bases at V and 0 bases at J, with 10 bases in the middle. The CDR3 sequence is CASSPAGGMNTEAFF. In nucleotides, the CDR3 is TGTGCCAGCTCACCAGCGGGCGGGATGAACACTGAAGCTTTCTTT.

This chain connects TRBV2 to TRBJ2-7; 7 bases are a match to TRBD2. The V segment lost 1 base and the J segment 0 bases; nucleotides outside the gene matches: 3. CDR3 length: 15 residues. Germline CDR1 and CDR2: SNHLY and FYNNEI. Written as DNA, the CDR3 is TGTGCCAGCAGTGAAGAGATAGCGGGCTCCTACGAGCAGTACTTC. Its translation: CASSEEIAGSYEQYF.

The CDR3 loop is CASTQGGNSPLHF. The CDR3 DNA reads TGTGCCAGCACCCAGGGGGGAAACTCACCCCTCCACTTT. This chain links TRBV3-1 with TRBJ1-6; 7 bases are a match to TRBD1. The V gene's germline CDR1 is LGHDT and CDR2 YNNKEL (reference sequence). V lost 7 bases and J lost 10; bases outside the gene matches: 7. The CDR3 length is 13 residues.

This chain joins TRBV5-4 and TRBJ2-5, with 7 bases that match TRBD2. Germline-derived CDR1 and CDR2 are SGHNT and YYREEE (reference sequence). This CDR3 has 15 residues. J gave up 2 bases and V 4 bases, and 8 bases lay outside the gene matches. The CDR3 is CASSTGGRRQETQYF. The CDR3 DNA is TGTGCCAGCAGCACCGGGGGGAGGCGGCAAGAGACCCAGTACTTC.

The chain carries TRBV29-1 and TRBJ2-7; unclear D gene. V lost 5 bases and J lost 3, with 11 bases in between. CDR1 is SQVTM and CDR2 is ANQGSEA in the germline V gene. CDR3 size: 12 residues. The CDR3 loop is CSVRDTLYEQYF. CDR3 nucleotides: TGCAGCGTTCGTGACACGCTCTACGAGCAGTACTTC.

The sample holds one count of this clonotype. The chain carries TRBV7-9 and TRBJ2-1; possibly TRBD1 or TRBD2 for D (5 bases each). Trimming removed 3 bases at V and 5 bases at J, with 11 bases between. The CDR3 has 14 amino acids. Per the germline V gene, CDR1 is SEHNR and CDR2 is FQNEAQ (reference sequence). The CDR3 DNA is TGTGCCAGCAGCTTCCTAGGGACCAACAATGAGCAGTTCTTC. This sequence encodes CASSFLGTNNEQFF. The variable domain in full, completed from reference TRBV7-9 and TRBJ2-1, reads DTGVSQNPRHKITKRGQNVTFRCDPISEHNRLYWYRQTLGQGPEFLTYFQNEAQLEKSRLLSDRFSAERPKGSFSTLEIQRTEQGDSAMYLCASSFLGTNNEQFFGPGTRLTVL.

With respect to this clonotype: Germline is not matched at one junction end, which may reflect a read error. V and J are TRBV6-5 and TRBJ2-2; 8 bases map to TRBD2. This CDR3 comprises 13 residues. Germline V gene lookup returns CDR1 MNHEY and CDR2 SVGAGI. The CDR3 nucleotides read TGTGCCAGTAGTTTCGTAGCGGGAAGAGAGCTGTTTTTT. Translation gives CASSFVAGRELFF.

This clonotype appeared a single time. CDR3 in amino acids: CASSYFPPSGRAREQFF. CDR3 DNA sequence: TGTGCCAGCAGTTACTTCCCTCCTAGCGGGAGGGCCAGGGAGCAGTTCTTC. The gene calls are TRBV6-5 and TRBJ2-1; 12 bases match TRBD2. Germline V gene sequence: CDR1 MNHEY, CDR2 SVGAGI. V was clipped by 1 base and J by 10 bases; unmatched bases: 11. The CDR3 is made up of 17 amino acids.

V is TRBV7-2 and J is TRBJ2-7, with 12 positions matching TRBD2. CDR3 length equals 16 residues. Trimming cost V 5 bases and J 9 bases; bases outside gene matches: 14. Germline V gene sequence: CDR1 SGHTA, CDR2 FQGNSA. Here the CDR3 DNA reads TGTGCCAGCAGCCCCCCCGGACAACTAGCGGGGGGCCTGCAGTACTTC. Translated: CASSPPGQLAGGLQYF. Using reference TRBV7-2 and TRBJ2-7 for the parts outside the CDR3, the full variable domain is GAGVSQSPSNKVTEKGKDVELRCDPISGHTALYWYRQSLGQGLEFLIYFQGNSAPDKSGLPSDRFSAERTGGSVSTLTIQRTQQEDSAVYLCASSPPGQLAGGLQYFGPGTRLTVT.

The CDR3 DNA sequence: TGTGCCAGCAGCCAAGCGGTGGGGTGGACCCAGTACTTC. Translation gives CASSQAVGWTQYF. The chain employs TRBV14 and TRBJ2-5; D is ambiguous. V dropped 1 base and J dropped 7 bases, with 10 bases sitting between them. The germline V gene encodes CDR1 SGHDN and CDR2 FVKESK. The CDR3 sequence is 13 residues long.

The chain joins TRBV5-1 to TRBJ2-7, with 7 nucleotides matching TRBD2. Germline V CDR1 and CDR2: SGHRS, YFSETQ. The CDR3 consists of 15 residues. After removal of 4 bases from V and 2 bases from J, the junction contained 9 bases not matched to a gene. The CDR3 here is CASSGSSGSTYEQYF. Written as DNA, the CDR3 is TGCGCCAGCAGCGGGTCTAGCGGCAGTACCTACGAGCAGTACTTC.

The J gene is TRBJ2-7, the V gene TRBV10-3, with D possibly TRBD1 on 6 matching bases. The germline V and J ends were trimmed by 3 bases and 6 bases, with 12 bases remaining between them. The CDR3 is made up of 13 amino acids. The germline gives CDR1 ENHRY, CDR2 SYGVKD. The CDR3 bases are TGTGCCATCAGTGACAGGGGCCTTGTCGAGCAGTACTTC. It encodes CAISDRGLVEQYF.

DNA of the CDR3: TGTGCCTGGAGTGAGGACCGCAATCAGCCCCAGCATTTT. It specifies CAWSEDRNQPQHF. The chain uses TRBV30 and TRBJ1-5; D is ambiguous. Trimming pared 1 base from V and 2 bases from J, leaving 6 bases between. The CDR3 runs 13 residues. Germline V gene sequence: CDR1 GTSNPN, CDR2 SVGIG (reference sequence).

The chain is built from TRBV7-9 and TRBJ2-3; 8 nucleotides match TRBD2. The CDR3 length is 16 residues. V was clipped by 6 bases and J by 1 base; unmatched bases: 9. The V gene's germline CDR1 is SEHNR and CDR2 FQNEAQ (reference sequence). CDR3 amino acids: CASSQTSGLRTDTQYF. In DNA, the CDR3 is TGTGCCAGCAGTCAAACTAGCGGATTACGCACAGATACGCAGTATTTT.

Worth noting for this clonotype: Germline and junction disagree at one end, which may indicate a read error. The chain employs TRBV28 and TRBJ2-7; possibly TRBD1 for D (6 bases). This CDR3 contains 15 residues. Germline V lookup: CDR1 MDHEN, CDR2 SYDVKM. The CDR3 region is CASTSGTTGSSEQYF. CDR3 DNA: TGTGCCAGCACCTCCGGAACCACAGGGTCCTCCGAGCAGTACTTC. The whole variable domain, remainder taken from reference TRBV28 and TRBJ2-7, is DVKVTQSSRYLVKRTGEKVFLECVQDMDHENMFWYRQDPGLGLRLIYFSYDVKMKEKGDIPEGYSVSREKKERFSLILESASTNQTSMYLCASTSGTTGSSEQYFGPGTRLTVT.

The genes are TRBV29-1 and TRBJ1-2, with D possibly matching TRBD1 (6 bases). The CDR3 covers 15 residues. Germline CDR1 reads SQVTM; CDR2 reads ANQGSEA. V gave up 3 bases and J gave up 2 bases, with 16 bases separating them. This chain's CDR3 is CSVDATRGGNYGYTF. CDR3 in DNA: TGCAGCGTTGACGCGACGCGAGGGGGGAACTATGGCTACACCTTC. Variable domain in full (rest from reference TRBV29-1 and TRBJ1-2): SAVISQKPSRDICQRGTSLTIQCQVDSQVTMMFWYRQQPGQSLTLIATANQGSEATYESGFVIDKFPISRPNLTFSTLTVSNMSPEDSSIYLCSVDATRGGNYGYTFGSGTRLTVV.

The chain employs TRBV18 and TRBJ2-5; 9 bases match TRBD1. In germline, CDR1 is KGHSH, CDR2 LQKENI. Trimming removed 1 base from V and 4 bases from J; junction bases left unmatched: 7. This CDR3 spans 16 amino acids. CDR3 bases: TGTGCCAGCTCACCACAGACACAGGGGGCAGGAGAGACCCAGTACTTC. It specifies CASSPQTQGAGETQYF.

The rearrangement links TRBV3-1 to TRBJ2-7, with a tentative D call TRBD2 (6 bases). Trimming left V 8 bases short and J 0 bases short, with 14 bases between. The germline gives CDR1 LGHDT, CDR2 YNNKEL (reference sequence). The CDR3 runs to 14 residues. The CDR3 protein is CASGPTGLSYEQYF. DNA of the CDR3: TGTGCCAGCGGGCCAACGGGACTCTCCTACGAGCAGTACTTC.

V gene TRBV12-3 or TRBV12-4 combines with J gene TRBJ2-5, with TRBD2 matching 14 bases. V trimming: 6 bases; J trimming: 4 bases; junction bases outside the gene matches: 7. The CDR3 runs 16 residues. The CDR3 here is CASSLTSGGAGETQYF. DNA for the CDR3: TGTGCCAGCAGCCTGACTAGCGGGGGGGCAGGAGAGACCCAGTACTTC.

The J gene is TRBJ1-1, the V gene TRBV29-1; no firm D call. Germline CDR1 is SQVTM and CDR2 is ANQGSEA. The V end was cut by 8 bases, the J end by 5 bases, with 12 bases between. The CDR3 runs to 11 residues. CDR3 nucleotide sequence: TGCAGCTCACAGACCGGGACTGAAGCTTTCTTT. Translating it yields CSSQTGTEAFF.

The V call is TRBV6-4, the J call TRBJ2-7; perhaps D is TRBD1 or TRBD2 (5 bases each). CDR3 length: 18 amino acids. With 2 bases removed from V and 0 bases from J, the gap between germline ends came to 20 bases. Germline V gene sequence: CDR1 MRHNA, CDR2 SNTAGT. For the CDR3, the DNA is TGTGCCAGCAGTGACCCCCTCCCGGGGCTCTACCTCTCCTACGAGCAGTACTTC. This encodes CASSDPLPGLYLSYEQYF.

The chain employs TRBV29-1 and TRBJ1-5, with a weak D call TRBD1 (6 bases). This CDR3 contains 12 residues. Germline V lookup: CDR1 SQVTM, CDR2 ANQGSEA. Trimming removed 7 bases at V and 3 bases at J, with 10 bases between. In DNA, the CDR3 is TGCAGCGCGGGGGGGGCCAATCAGCCCCAGCATTTT. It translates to CSAGGANQPQHF.

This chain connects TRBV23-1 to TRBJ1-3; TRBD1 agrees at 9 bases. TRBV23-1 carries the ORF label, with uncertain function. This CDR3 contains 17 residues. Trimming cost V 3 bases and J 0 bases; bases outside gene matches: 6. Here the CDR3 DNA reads TGCGCCAGCAGTCACTTCGACAGGGGGACCTCTGGAAACACCATATATTTT. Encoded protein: CASSHFDRGTSGNTIYF.

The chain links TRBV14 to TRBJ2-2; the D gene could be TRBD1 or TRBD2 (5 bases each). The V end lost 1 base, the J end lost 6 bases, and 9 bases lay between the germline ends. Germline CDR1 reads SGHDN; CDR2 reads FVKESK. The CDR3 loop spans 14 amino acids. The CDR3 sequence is CASSQVMGAGELFF. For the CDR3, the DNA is TGTGCCAGCAGCCAAGTGATGGGGGCCGGGGAGCTGTTTTTT.

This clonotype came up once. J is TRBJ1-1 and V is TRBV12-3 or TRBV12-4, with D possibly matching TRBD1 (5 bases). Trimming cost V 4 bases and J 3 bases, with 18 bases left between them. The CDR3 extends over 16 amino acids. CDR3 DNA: TGTGCCAGCAGTTACAGACCAGGGTTGGTATACACTGAAGCTTTCTTT. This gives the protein CASSYRPGLVYTEAFF.